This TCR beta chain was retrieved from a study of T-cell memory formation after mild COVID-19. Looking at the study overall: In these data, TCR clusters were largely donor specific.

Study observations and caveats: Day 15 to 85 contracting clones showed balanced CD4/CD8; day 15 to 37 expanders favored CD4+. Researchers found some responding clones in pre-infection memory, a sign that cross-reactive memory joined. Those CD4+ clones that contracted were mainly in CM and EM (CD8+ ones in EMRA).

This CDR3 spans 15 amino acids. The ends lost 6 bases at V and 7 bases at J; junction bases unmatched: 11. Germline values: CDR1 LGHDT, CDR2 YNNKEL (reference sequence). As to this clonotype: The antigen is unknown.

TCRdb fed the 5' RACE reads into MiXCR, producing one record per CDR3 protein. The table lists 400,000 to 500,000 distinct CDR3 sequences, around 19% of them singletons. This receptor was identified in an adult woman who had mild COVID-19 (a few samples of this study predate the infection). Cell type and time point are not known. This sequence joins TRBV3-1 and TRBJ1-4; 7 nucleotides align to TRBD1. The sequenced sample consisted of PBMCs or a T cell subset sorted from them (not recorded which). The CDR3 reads CASSPAGGTSEKLFF. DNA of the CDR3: TGTGCCAGCAGTCCCGCAGGGGGTACGAGTGAAAAACTGTTTTTT.